Listed below are T cell receptor beta chains from one sample, sequenced in a study of shared clonotypes between healthy human individuals. Sequencing was performed with immunoSEQ multiplex PCR; in TCRdb, only in-frame clones are kept and a portion is missing. This table has roughly 1,600,000 clones, 98% to 99% appearing once. Sequenced material: naive CD4+ T cells sorted from blood. These receptors originate from a man aged 25-45 years in good health. Both conserved end residues are part of each CDR3.

V: TRBV7-2
J: TRBJ2-5
CDR3: CASSLRPLAVQETQYF

V: TRBV5-5
J: TRBJ2-5
CDR3: CASREGSDIETQYF

V: TRBV6-1
J: TRBJ2-7
CDR3: CASRRTGPYEQYF

V: TRBV9
J: TRBJ1-2
CDR3: CASSARGRVHGYTF

V: TRBV5-1
J: TRBJ2-7
CDR3: CASRTRTGAPPYEQYF

V: TRBV11-2
J: TRBJ2-1
CDR3: CASSLVDPPGLRRYNEQFF

V: TRBV18
J: TRBJ1-5
CDR3: CASSPLGEQPQHF

V: TRBV19
J: TRBJ2-7
CDR3: CASSLAGEIYEQYF

V: TRBV4-3
J: TRBJ2-1
CDR3: CASSHRAGYNEQFF

V: TRBV11-2
J: TRBJ2-2
CDR3: CASSLAGTGNTGELFF

V: TRBV27
J: TRBJ2-7
CDR3: CASSFKGTSGDFYEQYF

V: TRBV2
J: TRBJ2-5
CDR3: CASSRTAGGFRSETQYF

V: TRBV7-8
J: TRBJ2-2
CDR3: CASSPRPRQVNTGELFF

V: TRBV4-1
J: TRBJ1-4
CDR3: CASSQDKWTDEKLFF

V: TRBV5-1
J: TRBJ2-7
CDR3: CASLSGTGEQYF

V: TRBV27
J: TRBJ2-7
CDR3: CASRAWGRSSYEQYF

V: TRBV29-1
J: TRBJ2-1
CDR3: CSVAAGGYEQFF

V: TRBV18
J: TRBJ2-1
CDR3: CASSPLAGPTYNEQFF

V: TRBV7-9
J: TRBJ2-1
CDR3: CASSLLTIISYNEQFF

V: TRBV29-1
J: TRBJ2-1
CDR3: CSAAPEQFF

V: TRBV5-4
J: TRBJ1-1
CDR3: CASSLEQVNTEAFF

V: TRBV28
J: TRBJ1-1
CDR3: CASSPHPVWSGGAGNTEAFF

V: TRBV5-5
J: TRBJ1-1
CDR3: CASSPVPPEATEAFF

V: TRBV12-5
J: TRBJ2-3
CDR3: CASAQAVGASQYF

V: TRBV5-1
J: TRBJ2-1
CDR3: CASSLKDRYNEQFF

V: TRBV6-6
J: TRBJ2-1
CDR3: CASSQEAGEQFF

V: TRBV11-2
J: TRBJ1-5
CDR3: CASSLGGDQPQHF

V: TRBV29-1
J: TRBJ2-7
CDR3: CSVGLAGGRSYEQYF

V: TRBV5-6
J: TRBJ2-5
CDR3: CASSLGQKETQYF

V: TRBV11-2
J: TRBJ2-3
CDR3: CASSRGLAGIGGTDTQYF

V: TRBV7-9
J: TRBJ2-3
CDR3: CASRPGVLVATDTQYF

V: TRBV18
J: TRBJ1-1
CDR3: CASSGQENTEAFF

V: TRBV5-1
J: TRBJ2-2
CDR3: CASSPGLAGEDTGELFF

V: TRBV29-1
J: TRBJ1-2
CDR3: CSVGTGDRGYTF

V: TRBV11-3
J: TRBJ2-2
CDR3: CASRPRGDTGELFF

V: TRBV20-1
J: TRBJ2-7
CDR3: CSATMAEQYF

V: TRBV2
J: TRBJ2-2
CDR3: CASIWTGQNTGELFF

V: TRBV2
J: TRBJ1-5
CDR3: CASSEFQYSNQPQHF

V: TRBV7-7
J: TRBJ2-7
CDR3: CASSSGTGYEQYF

V: TRBV5-1
J: TRBJ1-2
CDR3: CASSLQTNYGYTF

V: TRBV4-2
J: TRBJ2-1
CDR3: CASSQDGTSGRGEQFF

V: TRBV9
J: TRBJ2-7
CDR3: CASSPRSSSYEQYF

V: TRBV18
J: TRBJ1-5
CDR3: CASSRSKGNQPQHF

V: TRBV7-9
J: TRBJ2-2
CDR3: CASSLGSGNYRELFF

V: TRBV10-3
J: TRBJ2-3
CDR3: CAISGDHTQYF

V: TRBV7-2
J: TRBJ1-2
CDR3: CASSIRTGGLGNYGYTF

V: TRBV28
J: TRBJ2-2
CDR3: CASSFPGPLPPGELFF

V: TRBV5-1
J: TRBJ2-3
CDR3: CASSLWELETQYF

V: TRBV5-1
J: TRBJ2-2
CDR3: CASSVQQAGELFF

V: TRBV9
J: TRBJ1-5
CDR3: CASSVVGWTDSPGNQPQHF

V: TRBV27
J: TRBJ1-5
CDR3: CASSPGTLRDQPQHF

V: TRBV5-3
J: TRBJ1-4
CDR3: CARSLVAEDNEKLFF

V: TRBV7-3
J: TRBJ2-5
CDR3: CASSLRLGESQYF

V: TRBV14
J: TRBJ2-1
CDR3: CASSQAEDGRARDEQFF

V: TRBV18
J: TRBJ2-5
CDR3: CASSDTSTLETQYF

V: TRBV28
J: TRBJ2-1
CDR3: CASSLLLASEQFF

V: TRBV5-6
J: TRBJ2-7
CDR3: CASSSFRDVQHEQYF